The clone carrying this T cell receptor beta chain has a count of ten or more. One end of the junction is discordant with germline, which a read error may explain. The entry originates in a study of T cells in Graves' hyperthyroidism and ophthalmopathy. Patients aged 18 to 65 had newly diagnosed hyperthyroidism lasting under 2 months. Uncontrolled infection, other autoimmune disease, pregnancy or lactation excluded patients. Orbital computed tomography and thyroid ultrasound, together with serum TRAb and thyroxine and clinical symptoms, were used for diagnoses. CDR3 length: 13 residues. What was amplified from RNA transcripts were TCR beta CDR3 regions. Initially, a first-round RT-PCR of the TCR CDR3 employed the HTBI primer set. TCRdb analysed the multiplex PCR reads with MiXCR anew, one entry per CDR3 protein. The table records 550,000 to 850,000 distinct CDR3 sequences, under 20% of them present only once.

Sequencing was done on a sample of blood. The source of this sequence is a woman between 50 and 59 years old with Graves' hyperthyroidism that later progressed to Graves' ophthalmopathy. V usage is TRBV12-3 or TRBV12-4 and J usage is TRBJ2-2; D not resolved. The CDR3 loop is CASSLPYTRELFF. CDR3 nucleotide sequence: TGTGCCAGCAGCCTACCCTACACCCGGGAGCTGTTTTTT.